The next 28 T cell receptor beta chains were all read from a single sample in a study of blood T cells in healthy people across ages. The authors ran a second PCR of about 7 to 11 cycles using a sample-barcoded 5' primer and a J-beta primer mix. MiXCR, run by TCRdb on the 5' RACE reads, gives a single entry per CDR3 protein. The sample lists about 1,400,000 distinct CDR3 sequences; around two fifths were seen once. The sequencing input was blood. The receptors were sampled from a woman aged 18 to 35 in good health.

This clonotype has more than one count but fewer than ten. V usage is TRBV10-3 and J usage is TRBJ1-6, with TRBD1 matching 9 bases. Trimming removed 7 bases from V and 6 bases from J; junction bases left unmatched: 7. Germline V gene lookup returns CDR1 ENHRY and CDR2 SYGVKD. The CDR3 spans 15 residues. CDR3 protein: CAITKTGGANSPLHF. CDR3 DNA sequence: TGTGCCATCACCAAGACAGGGGGGGCTAATTCACCCCTCCACTTT.

The CDR3 nucleotides are TGTGCCAGCAGCCAAGGGGCCTCGAGCAATCAGCCCCAGCATTTT. This gives the protein CASSQGASSNQPQHF. The rearrangement uses TRBV4-2 and TRBJ1-5; D is undetermined. Trimming took off 1 base at V and 1 base at J, with 8 bases between the two ends. The germline V gene has CDR1 LGHNA and CDR2 YNFKEQ. This CDR3 region has 15 residues.

This clonotype was seen only a few times. The genes are TRBV6-5 and TRBJ2-5, with D possibly being TRBD1 or TRBD2 (5 bases each). The last part of the DNA fits TRBJ2-7 better; the J call may be wrong. Germline loops: CDR1 MNHEY, CDR2 SVGAGI. This CDR3 spans 12 amino acids. Here the CDR3 reads CASRTPGTEQYF. The CDR3 DNA follows: TGTGCCAGCAGAACTCCAGGGACCGAGCAGTACTTC.

The chain combines TRBV20-1 with TRBJ2-3; D is perhaps TRBD2 (5 bases). Germline V gene lookup returns CDR1 DFQATT and CDR2 SNEGSKA (reference sequence). The CDR3 consists of 13 residues. Trimming took 7 bases from V and 3 from J, leaving 14 bases between them. The CDR3 is CSVPDGITDTQYF. The CDR3 DNA reads TGCAGTGTTCCAGACGGGATAACAGATACGCAGTATTTT.

This clonotype has only a few counts. The V gene is TRBV5-1, the J gene TRBJ1-1; maybe TRBD1 (6 bases). The CDR3 is 15 residues long. V dropped 2 bases and J dropped 4 bases, with 15 bases sitting between them. CDR1 SGHRS and CDR2 YFSETQ come from the germline V gene. The CDR3 DNA reads as TGCGCCAGCAGCTTTTTCCCCAGGGGCGGCACTGAAGCTTTCTTT. This gives the protein CASSFFPRGGTEAFF.

This clonotype was picked up a small number of times. The chain is built from TRBV20-1 and TRBJ1-1, with 7 nucleotides matching TRBD1. Germline V gene lookup returns CDR1 DFQATT and CDR2 SNEGSKA (reference sequence). Trimming took 0 bases from V and 3 from J; bases not matched to a gene: 10. CDR3 length: 16 amino acids. The CDR3 here is CSARDLGTELHTEAFF. CDR3 in DNA: TGCAGTGCTAGAGATCTTGGGACAGAACTTCACACTGAAGCTTTCTTT.

This clonotype was observed many times. This rearrangement joins TRBV29-1 to TRBJ2-1; D unclear. Trimming cost V 3 bases and J 10 bases, with 10 bases left between them. The germline CDR1 and CDR2 sequences are SQVTM and ANQGSEA. The CDR3 is 11 amino acids. CDR3 sequence reads: CSVDFKHEQFF. The CDR3 DNA is TGCAGCGTTGACTTTAAGCACGAGCAGTTCTTC.

This clonotype was observed a few times. The V gene is TRBV3-1, the J gene TRBJ1-4, with 8 bases matching TRBD1. This CDR3 has 15 residues. The ends lost 2 bases at V and 1 base at J; junction bases unmatched: 0. CDR1 and CDR2 from the germline V gene are LGHDT and YNNKEL (reference sequence). In nucleotides, the CDR3 is TGTGCCAGCAGCCAAACAGGGGGAACTAATGAAAAACTGTTTTTT. Amino acid sequence: CASSQTGGTNEKLFF.

This clonotype came up a few times. The chain joins TRBV2 to TRBJ2-1, with no clear D. The V end was cut by 11 bases, the J end by 3 bases, with 17 bases between. The CDR3 is 14 amino acids. In germline, CDR1 is SNHLY, CDR2 FYNNEI. As DNA, the CDR3 is TGTGCCCGCCTTGACGGGCAATTCTACAATGAGCAGTTCTTC. Translation gives CARLDGQFYNEQFF.

The V and J genes are TRBV20-1 and TRBJ2-3; 10 positions match TRBD2. The V gene end was trimmed by 4 bases and the J gene end by 1 base; junction bases not matched to a gene: 2. This CDR3 comprises 14 residues. CDR1 DFQATT and CDR2 SNEGSKA come from the germline V gene (reference sequence). CDR3 sequence: CSATLAGGTDTQYF. CDR3 bases: TGCAGTGCTACTCTAGCGGGGGGCACAGATACGCAGTATTTT.

The V gene is TRBV12-3 or TRBV12-4, the J gene TRBJ2-7, with 13 bases matching TRBD2. This CDR3 comprises 15 residues. V lost 7 bases to trimming and J lost 1 base; unmatched junction nucleotides: 4. The CDR3 is CASTGTSGTSYEQYF. In DNA form, the CDR3 reads TGTGCCAGCACTGGGACTAGCGGGACATCCTACGAGCAGTACTTC.

The chain has TRBV20-1 and TRBJ2-3, with D hard to call. This CDR3 region has 13 residues. The V end lost 1 base, the J end lost 0 bases, and 5 bases lay between the germline ends. Looked up from germline, CDR1 is DFQATT and CDR2 is SNEGSKA (reference sequence). The CDR3 loop reads CSARGWSTDTQYF. The DNA of the CDR3 is TGCAGTGCTAGAGGCTGGAGCACAGATACGCAGTATTTT.

This sequence joins TRBV20-1 and TRBJ1-5, with 10 bases fitting TRBD1. Germline CDR1 DFQATT, CDR2 SNEGSKA (reference sequence). This CDR3 contains 18 residues. V lost 2 bases, J lost 2 bases, and 12 bases stayed unmatched. The CDR3 DNA is TGCAGTGCTAGACAGGGACAGGGGCGAGGTTTGGGCAATCAGCCCCAGCATTTT. It yields the protein CSARQGQGRGLGNQPQHF.

This clonotype was detected a few times. This chain joins TRBV6-1 and TRBJ1-2; 7 bases align to TRBD1. There are 13 residues in the CDR3. Trimming removed 10 bases from V and 4 bases from J; junction bases left unmatched: 9. Germline CDR1 reads MNHNS; CDR2 reads SASEGT. The chain's CDR3 is CATSWGTVYGYTF. CDR3 nucleotide sequence: TGTGCCACCTCTTGGGGGACAGTCTATGGCTACACCTTC.

The chain is built from TRBV10-3 and TRBJ2-1; TRBD2 agrees at 9 bases. The V and J ends lost 0 bases and 8 bases, in that order; junction bases with no gene match: 8. CDR1 and CDR2 from the germline V gene are ENHRY and SYGVKD. The CDR3 runs 16 residues. The DNA of the CDR3 is TGTGCCATCAGTGAGTCGAGGGCGGGGGGGCCGGATGAGCAGTTCTTC. Protein sequence: CAISESRAGGPDEQFF.

The V and J genes are TRBV13 and TRBJ2-2, with TRBD1 identical over 7 bases. CDR1 is PRHDT and CDR2 is FYEKMQ in the germline V gene (reference sequence). The CDR3 length is 18 residues. The J segment lost 2 bases and the V segment lost 4 bases, leaving 13 bases of the junction unmatched. DNA of the CDR3: TGTGCCAGCAGCTCGACAGGGTGGGGTCGAAGAAACACCGGGGAGCTGTTTTTT. Amino acid sequence: CASSSTGWGRRNTGELFF.

This clonotype was seen more than once but under ten times. V usage is TRBV7-3 and J usage is TRBJ2-3; TRBD2 aligns across 9 bases. The CDR3 consists of 16 residues. Germline V gene lookup returns CDR1 SGHTA and CDR2 FQGTGA. V dropped 5 bases and J dropped 4; count of bases not matched to a gene: 10. The CDR3, as DNA: TGTGCCAGCAGCGCTGGTAGCGGGGGCGGGGCAGATACGCAGTATTTT. Protein: CASSAGSGGGADTQYF.

The CDR3 coding sequence is TGCAGCGTTGCGGGGAGCTCCTACAATGAGCAGTTCTTC. It specifies CSVAGSSYNEQFF. The chain has TRBV29-1 and TRBJ2-1; a possible D gene is TRBD2 (5 bases). This CDR3 spans 13 amino acids. Germline CDR1 and CDR2: SQVTM and ANQGSEA. Between the trimmed V and J ends, which lost 4 bases and 0 bases, there was a span of 7 bases.

This clonotype came up many times. V and J are TRBV29-1 and TRBJ2-5; D is undetermined. Germline-derived CDR1 and CDR2 are SQVTM and ANQGSEA. Trimming pared 4 bases from V and 4 bases from J, leaving 10 bases between. The CDR3 has 12 residues. The CDR3 here is CSVVVGAETQYF. In DNA, the CDR3 is TGCAGCGTTGTTGTGGGCGCAGAGACCCAGTACTTC.

This clonotype was observed many times. V usage is TRBV7-2 and J usage is TRBJ1-2, with 7 bases aligning to TRBD1. Germline V lookup: CDR1 SGHTA, CDR2 FQGNSA. The CDR3 covers 14 residues. V lost 4 bases to trimming and J lost 3 bases; unmatched junction nucleotides: 5. CDR3 nucleotide sequence: TGTGCCAGCAGCTCGACAGGGCTCGACTATGGCTACACCTTC. The encoded protein is CASSSTGLDYGYTF.

The chain combines TRBV20-1 with TRBJ1-6, with D unclear. V was shortened by 0 bases and J by 10 bases, with 16 bases between the two germline ends. CDR3 size: 15 residues. CDR1 is DFQATT and CDR2 is SNEGSKA in the germline V gene (reference sequence). The CDR3 nucleotides are TGCAGTGCTAGAGATGGGGTAGCTAGGGAATCACCCCTCCACTTT. Its translation: CSARDGVARESPLHF.

The chain links TRBV7-9 to TRBJ2-5, with a possible D match to TRBD2 (5 bases). Deletions cut 6 bases from V and 11 bases from J, with 19 bases between. Germline V gene data show CDR1 as SEHNR and CDR2 as FQNEAQ (reference sequence). The CDR3 is made up of 13 amino acids. The CDR3, as DNA: TGTGCCAGCAGTTACCGGGTCCACGGGGAGCAGTACTTC. It yields the protein CASSYRVHGEQYF.

This clonotype has only a few counts. V usage is TRBV15 and J usage is TRBJ2-7; 12 bases are shared with TRBD2. Judging by the DNA end, TRBJ2-5 fits better; the J call may be wrong. The CDR3 contains 15 residues. Germline V gene sequence: CDR1 LNHNV, CDR2 YYDKDF (reference sequence). CDR3 protein: CATSRGLAGVETQYF. CDR3 nucleotide sequence: TGTGCCACCAGCAGAGGACTAGCGGGAGTTGAGACCCAGTACTTC.

This clonotype was detected only a few times. The chain joins TRBV20-1 to TRBJ2-1; TRBD2 agrees at 9 bases. V lost 7 bases and J lost 8; bases outside the gene matches: 15. Germline values: CDR1 DFQATT, CDR2 SNEGSKA (reference sequence). The CDR3 loop spans 15 amino acids. This chain's CDR3 is CSVTSSGGLGDEQFF. The CDR3 DNA sequence: TGCAGTGTAACTAGTAGCGGGGGACTGGGCGATGAGCAGTTCTTC.

The chain has TRBV6-5 and TRBJ2-7; TRBD1 aligns across 10 bases. The DNA end favors TRBJ2-4, so the J call may be wrong. Looked up from germline, CDR1 is MNHEY and CDR2 is SVGAGI. The CDR3 has 16 residues. The CDR3 protein is CASSYRDRGPSRIQYF. The CDR3 region has the DNA TGTGCCAGCAGTTACCGGGACAGGGGTCCGTCCCGCATTCAGTACTTC.

The genes are TRBV5-1 and TRBJ2-3, with 11 bases aligning to TRBD2. With 3 bases clipped from V and 6 bases from J, the junction kept 12 bases outside the gene matches. The germline V gene encodes CDR1 SGHRS and CDR2 YFSETQ. The CDR3 length is 17 residues. The CDR3 DNA reads TGCGCCAGCAGCTCCCGCGGCCTAGCGGGGGGTTGGGATACGCAGTATTTT. Its translation is CASSSRGLAGGWDTQYF.

The rearrangement joins TRBV13 to TRBJ2-3; unclear D gene. Trimming shortened V by 0 bases and J by 5 bases, and 9 bases separated the two germline ends. The CDR3 contains 14 residues. CDR1 is PRHDT and CDR2 is FYEKMQ in the germline V gene (reference sequence). The CDR3 DNA is TGTGCCAGCAGCTTAGGCCTCGCTAAAGATACGCAGTATTTT. Amino acids: CASSLGLAKDTQYF. The full variable domain, in which reference TRBV13 and TRBJ2-3 provide the parts outside the CDR3, is AAGVIQSPRHLIKEKRETATLKCYPIPRHDTVYWYQQGPGQDPQFLISFYEKMQSDKGSIPDRFSAQQFSDYHSELNMSSLELGDSALYFCASSLGLAKDTQYFGPGTRLTVL.

V usage is TRBV2 and J usage is TRBJ2-3, with TRBD2 as a possible D gene (5 bases). This CDR3 has 15 amino acids. V was cut by 7 bases and J by 4 bases, with 18 bases left in between. Germline V CDR1 and CDR2: SNHLY, FYNNEI. The CDR3 sequence is CASTTTSISPDTQYF. CDR3 DNA sequence: TGTGCCAGCACCACTACTAGTATCTCTCCAGATACGCAGTATTTT.